This TCR beta chain is from a study of T cell responses to AZD1222 COVID-19 vaccine. Sequencing used immunoSEQ multiplex PCR; TCRdb keeps in-frame clones, though not all of them. Here the sample spans 150,000 to 180,000 clones, roughly 90% being singletons. CDR1 and CDR2 (germline): MNHEY, SVGAGI. V lost 5 bases and J lost 9, with 19 bases in between. This CDR3 contains 14 residues. The starting material was peripheral blood, obtained on day 0 of MenACWY control vaccination. The gene calls are TRBV6-5 and TRBJ1-2; D gene unclear. The TCR was taken from an adult in good health. CDR3 nucleotide sequence: TGTGCCAGCAGTCGCTCGGGCACTGAGTCGAGCTACACCTTC. Its translation is CASSRSGTESSYTF.